Presented here are 24 T cell receptor beta chains from one specimen sequenced in a study of shared clonotypes between healthy human individuals. Clones were sequenced by immunoSEQ multiplex PCR, and TCRdb holds only the in-frame ones, with some missing. Here the sample spans about 2.1 million clones, roughly 95% being singletons. CD45RO-negative CD8 cells positively selected for CCR7 made up the naive population, which excluded terminally differentiated effector memory CD45RA+ cells. Sequenced sample: naive CD8+ T cells from PBMCs. Receptor source: a man younger than 35 in good health. Some clones in this sample may be carry-over from other donors' samples.

Of note for this clone: The sample carries other DNA sequences with the same CDR3. The chain recombines TRBV27 with TRBJ1-1, with D tentatively TRBD1 (5 bases). V lost 3 bases and J lost 0, with 8 bases in between. There are 14 residues in the CDR3. Germline values: CDR1 MNHEY, CDR2 SMNVEV (reference sequence). DNA of the CDR3: TGTGCCAGCAGTTTCGGGGGTGTGAACACTGAAGCTTTCTTT. Residues: CASSFGGVNTEAFF.

With regard to this clone: Other DNA sequences in this specimen translate into the identical CDR3. J is TRBJ1-2 and V is TRBV27, with unresolved D. Germline values: CDR1 MNHEY, CDR2 SMNVEV (reference sequence). This CDR3 is built from 14 residues. V was clipped by 3 bases and J by 0 bases, with 8 bases between them. The CDR3 spells CASSFGRANYGYTF. The DNA for the CDR3 is TGTGCCAGCAGTTTTGGCAGAGCTAACTATGGCTACACCTTC.

The CDR3 region has the DNA TGTGCCTCAGAGGGGGGCACTGAAGCTTTCTTT. Residues: CASEGGTEAFF. The V call is TRBV5-5, the J call TRBJ1-1; D may be TRBD1 (6 bases). CDR3 length: 11 amino acids. The ends were cut back, 10 bases at V and 4 bases at J, with 11 bases in the middle. The germline gives CDR1 SGHKS, CDR2 YYEKEE (reference sequence).

The chain carries TRBV27 and TRBJ2-1; 7 bases agree with TRBD1. Germline V gene data show CDR1 as MNHEY and CDR2 as SMNVEV (reference sequence). This CDR3 has 14 amino acids. V dropped 5 bases and J dropped 4; count of bases not matched to a gene: 5. The chain's CDR3 is CASSIPDRYNEQFF. CDR3 DNA sequence: TGTGCCAGCAGTATCCCGGACAGGTACAATGAGCAGTTCTTC.

The V call is TRBV2, the J call TRBJ1-1; no definite D call. Germline V gene data show CDR1 as SNHLY and CDR2 as FYNNEI. V was shortened by 3 bases and J by 1 base, with 9 bases between the two germline ends. The CDR3 covers 14 residues. CDR3: CASSESGRNTEAFF. The CDR3 DNA reads TGTGCCAGCAGTGAGTCTGGTAGGAACACTGAAGCTTTCTTT. The variable domain in full, completed from reference TRBV2 and TRBJ1-1, reads EPEVTQTPSHQVTQMGQEVILRCVPISNHLYFYWYRQILGQKVEFLVSFYNNEISEKSEIFDDQFSVERPDGSNFTLKIRSTKLEDSAMYFCASSESGRNTEAFFGQGTRLTVV.

V usage is TRBV10-2 and J usage is TRBJ2-7, with D tentatively TRBD1 or TRBD2 (6 bases each). Per germline, CDR1 WSHSY and CDR2 SAAADI. The CDR3 length is 13 residues. Trimming took 7 bases from V and 1 from J, leaving 11 bases between them. The CDR3 sequence: CASMGGSSYEQYF. Written as DNA, the CDR3 is TGCGCCAGCATGGGGGGCTCATCCTACGAGCAGTACTTC.

A remark on this clone: The identical CDR3 is also encoded by other nucleotide sequences in the sample. The chain recombines TRBV9 with TRBJ2-1, with D tentatively TRBD2 (6 bases). V was clipped by 7 bases and J by 4 bases, with 15 bases between them. The CDR3 length is 14 residues. CDR1 and CDR2 (germline): SGDLS, YYNGEE. The CDR3 DNA sequence: TGTGCCAGCTCTCCCGGGACTCCTTACAATGAGCAGTTCTTC. It codes for CASSPGTPYNEQFF.

The genes are TRBV28 and TRBJ2-1; D might be TRBD1 (6 bases). Germline V gene sequence: CDR1 MDHEN, CDR2 SYDVKM. The V end was cut by 6 bases, the J end by 0 bases, with 18 bases between. The CDR3 consists of 17 residues. In DNA, the CDR3 is TGTGCCAGCAGACCCTTCGACAGGCGCTACTCCTACAATGAGCAGTTCTTC. Amino acid sequence: CASRPFDRRYSYNEQFF.

The chain links TRBV4-3 to TRBJ2-5; a weak D match, TRBD2 (5 bases). Per the germline V gene, CDR1 is LGHNA and CDR2 is YSLEER. This CDR3 is built from 17 residues. V was trimmed by 0 bases and J by 0 bases, leaving 14 bases between them. The CDR3 sequence is CASSQDRADLHQETQYF. The DNA of the CDR3 is TGCGCCAGCAGCCAAGATCGAGCGGACCTCCACCAAGAGACCCAGTACTTC.

CDR3 nucleotide sequence: TGCGCCAGCAGCTTATACGGGACTAGCGGCACAGATACGCAGTATTTT. Translation: CASSLYGTSGTDTQYF. The chain is built from TRBV5-1 and TRBJ2-3; 10 nucleotides agree with TRBD2. The CDR3 covers 16 residues. The germline V gene encodes CDR1 SGHRS and CDR2 YFSETQ. With V trimmed by 2 bases and J by 1 base, 4 bases remained unmatched.

J is TRBJ1-1 and V is TRBV6-1; TRBD1 is a possible D gene (6 bases). The CDR3 runs 15 residues. Germline-derived CDR1 and CDR2 are MNHNS and SASEGT. With 6 bases removed from V and 0 bases from J, the gap between germline ends came to 14 bases. The CDR3 reads CASRLRQALNTEAFF. For the CDR3, the DNA is TGTGCCAGCAGGTTAAGACAGGCTCTGAACACTGAAGCTTTCTTT.

This chain links TRBV29-1 with TRBJ2-1; D is perhaps TRBD1 or TRBD2 (5 bases each). Looked up from germline, CDR1 is SQVTM and CDR2 is ANQGSEA. The CDR3 totals 11 residues. Deletions cut 6 bases from V and 10 bases from J, with 13 bases between. Here the CDR3 reads CSVQGWREQFF. Written as DNA, the CDR3 is TGCAGCGTGCAGGGCTGGAGGGAGCAGTTCTTC.

This chain links TRBV28 with TRBJ2-7; 15 bases agree with TRBD2. The CDR3 is made up of 16 amino acids. Germline V gene sequence: CDR1 MDHEN, CDR2 SYDVKM. V shed 6 bases and J 3 bases; nucleotides not matched to a gene: 6. DNA of the CDR3: TGTGCCAGCAGGGGACTAGCGGGAGGTTCGATCTACGAGCAGTACTTC. It translates to CASRGLAGGSIYEQYF. The whole variable domain, filled in from reference TRBV28 and TRBJ2-7, reads DVKVTQSSRYLVKRTGEKVFLECVQDMDHENMFWYRQDPGLGLRLIYFSYDVKMKEKGDIPEGYSVSREKKERFSLILESASTNQTSMYLCASRGLAGGSIYEQYFGPGTRLTVT.

The genes are TRBV7-9 and TRBJ1-4; D uncertain. CDR1 is SEHNR and CDR2 is FQNEAQ in the germline V gene (reference sequence). With 6 bases removed from V and 6 bases from J, the gap between germline ends came to 8 bases. The CDR3 consists of 12 residues. The CDR3 protein is CASSFGDEKLFF. CDR3 coding DNA: TGTGCCAGCAGTTTTGGCGATGAAAAACTGTTTTTT.

Concerning this clone: Distinct nucleotide sequences in the sample also encode this CDR3. The chain employs TRBV28 and TRBJ2-7; the D gene is possibly TRBD1 (6 bases). The germline V and J ends were trimmed by 6 bases and 2 bases, with 11 bases remaining between them. Germline V gene lookup returns CDR1 MDHEN and CDR2 SYDVKM. CDR3 length equals 13 residues. The CDR3 region is CASSPRGAYEQYF. CDR3 in DNA: TGTGCCAGCAGCCCCAGGGGAGCCTACGAGCAGTACTTC.

The chain uses TRBV5-1 and TRBJ2-7; a possible D gene is TRBD2 (5 bases). V was cut by 0 bases and J by 7 bases, with 14 bases left in between. Germline CDR1 SGHRS, CDR2 YFSETQ. The CDR3 spans 14 residues. Here the CDR3 DNA reads TGCGCCAGCAGCTTGGACAACGAACCGGGAGAGCAGTACTTC. This translates into CASSLDNEPGEQYF. Together with reference TRBV5-1 and TRBJ2-7, the CDR3 gives the full variable domain: KAGVTQTPRYLIKTRGQQVTLSCSPISGHRSVSWYQQTPGQGLQFLFEYFSETQRNKGNFPGRFSGRQFSNSRSEMNVSTLELGDSALYLCASSLDNEPGEQYFGPGTRLTVT.

The J gene is TRBJ2-1, the V gene TRBV19, with 12 bases aligning to TRBD2. There are 17 residues in the CDR3. The V gene end was trimmed by 3 bases and the J gene end by 1 base; junction bases not matched to a gene: 4. Germline CDR1 LNHDA, CDR2 SQIVND (reference sequence). CDR3: CASSIGLAGWSYNEQFF. CDR3 in DNA: TGTGCCAGTAGTATTGGACTAGCGGGATGGTCCTACAATGAGCAGTTCTTC.

The chain employs TRBV28 and TRBJ2-3, with D possibly being TRBD1 (6 bases). The CDR3 sequence is 15 residues long. The germline V gene encodes CDR1 MDHEN and CDR2 SYDVKM. Trimming stripped 8 bases from V and 0 bases from J, with 15 bases between. The CDR3 region is CASGWDTASTDTQYF. Here the CDR3 DNA reads TGTGCCAGCGGCTGGGACACGGCTAGCACAGATACGCAGTATTTT.

Here the CDR3 DNA reads TGTGCCAGTAGTATTAAACCCCATAGGAGCAATCAGCCCCAGCATTTT. Translated, it gives CASSIKPHRSNQPQHF. The chain employs TRBV19 and TRBJ1-5; D ambiguous. Germline-derived CDR1 and CDR2 are LNHDA and SQIVND (reference sequence). The CDR3 totals 16 residues. V shed 3 bases and J shed 1 base, with 13 bases lying between them.

This rearrangement joins TRBV9 to TRBJ1-1; the D gene is possibly TRBD1 (5 bases). There are 18 residues in the CDR3. V was cut by 4 bases and J by 1 base, with 23 bases left in between. Germline-derived CDR1 and CDR2 are SGDLS and YYNGEE. As DNA, the CDR3 is TGTGCCAGCAGCCCGACGGGGGACCTCCCCCCGCCGAACACTGAAGCTTTCTTT. Protein product: CASSPTGDLPPPNTEAFF. Filled out from reference TRBV9 and TRBJ1-1, the complete variable domain reads DSGVTQTPKHLITATGQRVTLRCSPRSGDLSVYWYQQSLDQGLQFLIQYYNGEERAKGNILERFSAQQFPDLHSELNLSSLELGDSALYFCASSPTGDLPPPNTEAFFGQGTRLTVV.

The rearrangement links TRBV2 to TRBJ1-5, with unresolved D. The V end lost 5 bases, the J end lost 7 bases, and 15 bases lay between the germline ends. The CDR3 runs to 14 residues. Germline V gene lookup returns CDR1 SNHLY and CDR2 FYNNEI. Written as DNA, the CDR3 is TGTGCCAGCAGTCTGACCCCGGGGAAGCAGCCCCAGCATTTT. Encoded protein: CASSLTPGKQPQHF. The variable domain in full, completed from reference TRBV2 and TRBJ1-5, reads EPEVTQTPSHQVTQMGQEVILRCVPISNHLYFYWYRQILGQKVEFLVSFYNNEISEKSEIFDDQFSVERPDGSNFTLKIRSTKLEDSAMYFCASSLTPGKQPQHFGDGTRLSIL.

The V call is TRBV27, the J call TRBJ2-1; 8 bases line up with TRBD2. Germline CDR1 and CDR2: MNHEY and SMNVEV (reference sequence). Trimming took 4 bases from V and 0 from J; bases not matched to a gene: 8. The CDR3 sequence is 17 residues long. CDR3 DNA sequence: TGTGCCAGCAGTTCCACTAGCGGCCACAGCTCCTACAATGAGCAGTTCTTC. Translated, it gives CASSSTSGHSSYNEQFF.

This chain uses TRBV4-3 with TRBJ2-3, with D perhaps TRBD2 (5 bases). The CDR3 contains 15 residues. In germline, CDR1 is LGHNA, CDR2 YSLEER. Trimming left V 6 bases short and J 2 bases short, with 15 bases between. The CDR3 reads CASSIRTRDTDTQYF. In DNA, the CDR3 is TGCGCCAGCAGTATTCGGACTCGGGACACAGATACGCAGTATTTT.

This clone appeared once. This chain joins TRBV5-1 and TRBJ2-7, with D hard to call. Germline-derived CDR1 and CDR2 are SGHRS and YFSETQ. The CDR3 loop spans 13 amino acids. V was cut by 0 bases and J by 3 bases, with 7 bases left in between. CDR3 sequence: CASSLGSDYEQYF. CDR3 coding DNA: TGCGCCAGCAGCTTGGGTTCGGACTACGAGCAGTACTTC.